These 2 T cell receptor beta chains originate from one sample sequenced in a study of vaccination effects on CD4 cells after COVID-19. Before sequencing, viral peptide pools were used by the ViraFEST assay to expand antigen-specific CD4+ T cells. Researchers isolated CD4+ T cells once ten to eleven days of culture had elapsed. The healthy vaccine recipients, who had no prior SARS-CoV-2 infection, showed negative nucleocapsid antibodies. For these TCRs, the target antigens are not known. Profiled with immunoSEQ multiplex PCR; TCRdb holds only in-frame clones, not every one. The table has 50,000 to 65,000 clones, 75% to 80% seen once; the top ten hold just over 6%. This specimen consisted of CD4+ T cells from PBMCs cultured with HCoV-OC43 spike peptides, obtained before COVID-19 vaccination. Subset noted: HCoV-OC43 spike overlapping peptide pool stimulation. Every receptor here comes from a human donor who received a COVID-19 vaccine.

This clone was seen once. The CDR3 region is CASSVGGATSTDTQYF. CDR3 in DNA: TGTGCCAGCAGCGTAGGCGGCGCAACAAGCACAGATACGCAGTATTTT. The V and J genes are TRBV9 and TRBJ2-3; D gene uncertain. Germline assignment: CDR1 SGDLS and CDR2 YYNGEE. The CDR3 consists of 16 residues. Between the trimmed V and J ends, which lost 0 bases and 0 bases, there was a span of 11 bases.

The J gene is TRBJ2-7, the V gene TRBV11-2; D is uncertain. Trimming left V 5 bases short and J 7 bases short, with 12 bases between. CDR1 is SGHAT and CDR2 is FQNNGV in the germline V gene. The CDR3 length is 12 residues. This CDR3 is CASSRNDREQYV. CDR3 DNA sequence: TGTGCCAGCAGCCGAAATGATAGGGAGCAGTACGTC.